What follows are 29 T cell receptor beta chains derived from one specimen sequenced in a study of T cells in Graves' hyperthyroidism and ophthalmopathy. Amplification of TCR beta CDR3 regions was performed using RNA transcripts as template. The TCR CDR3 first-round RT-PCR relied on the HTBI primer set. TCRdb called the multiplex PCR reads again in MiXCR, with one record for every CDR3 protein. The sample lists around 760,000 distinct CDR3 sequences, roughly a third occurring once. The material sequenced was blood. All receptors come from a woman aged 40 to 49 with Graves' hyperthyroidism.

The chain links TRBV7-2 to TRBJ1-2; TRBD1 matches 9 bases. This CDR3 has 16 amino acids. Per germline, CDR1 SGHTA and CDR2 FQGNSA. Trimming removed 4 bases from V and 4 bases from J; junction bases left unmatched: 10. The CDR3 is CASSYRGQGLGYGYTF. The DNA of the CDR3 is TGTGCCAGCAGCTACCGGGGACAGGGCTTGGGCTATGGCTACACCTTC.

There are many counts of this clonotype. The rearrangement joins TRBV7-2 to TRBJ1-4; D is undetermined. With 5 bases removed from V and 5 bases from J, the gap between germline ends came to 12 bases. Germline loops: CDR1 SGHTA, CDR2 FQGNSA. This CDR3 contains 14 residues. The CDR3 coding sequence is TGTGCCAGCAGCCCCGGCAGGTCGAATGAAAAACTGTTTTTT. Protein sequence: CASSPGRSNEKLFF.

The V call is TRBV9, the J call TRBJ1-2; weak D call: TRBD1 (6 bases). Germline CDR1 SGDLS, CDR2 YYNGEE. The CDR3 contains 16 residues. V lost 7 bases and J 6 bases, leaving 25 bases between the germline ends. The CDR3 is CASSPTGTRGKNGYTF. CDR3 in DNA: TGTGCCAGCTCACCCACCGGGACAAGGGGAAAGAATGGCTACACCTTC.

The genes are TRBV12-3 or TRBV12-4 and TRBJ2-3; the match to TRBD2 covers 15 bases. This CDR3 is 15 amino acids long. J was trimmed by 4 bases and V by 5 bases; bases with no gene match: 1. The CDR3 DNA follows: TGTGCCAGCAGTAGGACTAGCGGGAGGGCAGATACGCAGTATTTT. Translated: CASSRTSGRADTQYF.

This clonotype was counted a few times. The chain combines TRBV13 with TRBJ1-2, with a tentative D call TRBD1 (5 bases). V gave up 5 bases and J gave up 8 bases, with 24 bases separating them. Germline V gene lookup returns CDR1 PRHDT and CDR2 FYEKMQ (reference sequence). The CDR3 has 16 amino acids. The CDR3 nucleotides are TGTGCCAGCAGCCCGACTTTGGGGCCCGGGGTTCGAGGCTACACCTTC. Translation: CASSPTLGPGVRGYTF.

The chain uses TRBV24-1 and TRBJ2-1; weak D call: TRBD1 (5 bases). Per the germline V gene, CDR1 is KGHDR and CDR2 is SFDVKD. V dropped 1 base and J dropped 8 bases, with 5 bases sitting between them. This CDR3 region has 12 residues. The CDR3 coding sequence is TGTGCCACCAGTGATTTCAGGGATGAGCAGTTCTTC. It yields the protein CATSDFRDEQFF.

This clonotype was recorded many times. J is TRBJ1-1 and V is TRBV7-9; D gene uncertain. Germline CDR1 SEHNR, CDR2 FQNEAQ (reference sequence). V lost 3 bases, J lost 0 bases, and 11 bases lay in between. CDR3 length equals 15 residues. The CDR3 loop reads CASSFEGLMNTEAFF. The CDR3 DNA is TGTGCCAGCAGCTTTGAAGGGCTCATGAACACTGAAGCTTTCTTT.

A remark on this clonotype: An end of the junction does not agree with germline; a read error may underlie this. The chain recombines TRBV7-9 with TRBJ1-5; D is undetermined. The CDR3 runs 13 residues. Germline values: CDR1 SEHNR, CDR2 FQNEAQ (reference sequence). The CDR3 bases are TGCGCCAGCAGGAAAGAAGGCAATCGGCCCCAGCATTTT. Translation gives CASRKEGNRPQHF.

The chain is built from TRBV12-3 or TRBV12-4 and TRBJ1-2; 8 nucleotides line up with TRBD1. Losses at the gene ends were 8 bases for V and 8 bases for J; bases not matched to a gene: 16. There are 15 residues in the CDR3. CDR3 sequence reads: CASRSRGTGRMGYTF. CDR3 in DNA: TGTGCCAGCCGATCAAGGGGGACAGGAAGGATGGGCTACACCTTC.

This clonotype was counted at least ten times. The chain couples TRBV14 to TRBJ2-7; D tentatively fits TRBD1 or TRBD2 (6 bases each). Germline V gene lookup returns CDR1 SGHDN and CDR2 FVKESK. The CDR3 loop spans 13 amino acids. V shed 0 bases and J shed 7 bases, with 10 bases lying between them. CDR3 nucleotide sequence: TGTGCCAGCAGCCAAGATGGGGGGCCGGAGCAGTACTTC. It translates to CASSQDGGPEQYF.

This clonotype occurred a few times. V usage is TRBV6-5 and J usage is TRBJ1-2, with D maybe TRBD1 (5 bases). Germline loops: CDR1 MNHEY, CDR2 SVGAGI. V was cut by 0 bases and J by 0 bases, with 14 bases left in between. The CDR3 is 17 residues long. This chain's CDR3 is CASSYSMYGATNYGYTF. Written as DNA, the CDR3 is TGTGCCAGCAGTTACTCGATGTACGGGGCGACTAACTATGGCTACACCTTC.

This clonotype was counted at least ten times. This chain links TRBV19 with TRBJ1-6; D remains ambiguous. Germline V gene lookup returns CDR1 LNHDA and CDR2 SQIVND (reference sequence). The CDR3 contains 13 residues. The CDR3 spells CATRPTYNSPLHF. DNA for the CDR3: TGTGCAACCAGGCCTACCTATAATTCACCCCTCCACTTT.

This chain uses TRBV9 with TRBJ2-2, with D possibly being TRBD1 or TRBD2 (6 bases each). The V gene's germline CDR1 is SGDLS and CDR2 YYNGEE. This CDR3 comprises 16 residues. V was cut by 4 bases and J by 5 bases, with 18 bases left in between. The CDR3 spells CASSSGGYRETGELFF. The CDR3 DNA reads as TGTGCCAGCAGCTCCGGGGGCTACCGTGAAACCGGGGAGCTGTTTTTT.

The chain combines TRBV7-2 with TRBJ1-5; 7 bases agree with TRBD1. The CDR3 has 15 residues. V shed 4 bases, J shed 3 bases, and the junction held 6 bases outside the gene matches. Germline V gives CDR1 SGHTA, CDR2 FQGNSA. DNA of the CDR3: TGTGCCAGCAGCTGGACCGGGACAGTCAATCAGCCCCAGCATTTT. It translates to CASSWTGTVNQPQHF. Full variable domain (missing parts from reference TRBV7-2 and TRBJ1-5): GAGVSQSPSNKVTEKGKDVELRCDPISGHTALYWYRQSLGQGLEFLIYFQGNSAPDKSGLPSDRFSAERTGGSVSTLTIQRTQQEDSAVYLCASSWTGTVNQPQHFGDGTRLSIL.

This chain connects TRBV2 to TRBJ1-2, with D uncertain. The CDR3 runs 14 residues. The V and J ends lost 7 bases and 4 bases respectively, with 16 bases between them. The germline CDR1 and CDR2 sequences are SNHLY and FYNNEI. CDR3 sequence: CASTKHGSTYGYTF. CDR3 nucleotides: TGTGCCAGCACTAAACACGGGTCCACCTATGGCTACACCTTC.

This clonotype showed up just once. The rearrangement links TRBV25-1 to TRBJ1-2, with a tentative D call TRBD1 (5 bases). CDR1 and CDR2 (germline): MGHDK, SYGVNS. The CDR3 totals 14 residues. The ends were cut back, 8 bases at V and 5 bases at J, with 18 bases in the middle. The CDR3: CASSPPEGRYGYTF. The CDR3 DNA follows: TGTGCCAGCTCACCCCCAGAGGGGAGATATGGCTACACCTTC.

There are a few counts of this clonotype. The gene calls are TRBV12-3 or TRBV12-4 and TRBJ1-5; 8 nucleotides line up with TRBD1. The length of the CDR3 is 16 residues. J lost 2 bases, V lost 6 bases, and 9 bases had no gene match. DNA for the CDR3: TGTGCCAGCAGCCGACCTCCGACAGGGGGCAATCAGCCCCAGCATTTT. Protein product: CASSRPPTGGNQPQHF.

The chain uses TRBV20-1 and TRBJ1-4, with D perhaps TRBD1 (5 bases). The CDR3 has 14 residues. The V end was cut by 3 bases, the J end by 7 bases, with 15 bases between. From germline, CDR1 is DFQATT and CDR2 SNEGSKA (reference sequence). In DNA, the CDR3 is TGCAGTGCTAGGGGGGGGGACGGGCTTGAAAAACTGTTTTTT. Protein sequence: CSARGGDGLEKLFF.

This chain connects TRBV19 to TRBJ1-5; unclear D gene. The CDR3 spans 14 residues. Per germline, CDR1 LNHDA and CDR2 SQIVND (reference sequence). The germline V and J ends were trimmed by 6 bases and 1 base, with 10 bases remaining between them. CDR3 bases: TGTGCCAGTAGGCCCAGAGTAAGCAATCAGCCCCAGCATTTT. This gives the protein CASRPRVSNQPQHF.

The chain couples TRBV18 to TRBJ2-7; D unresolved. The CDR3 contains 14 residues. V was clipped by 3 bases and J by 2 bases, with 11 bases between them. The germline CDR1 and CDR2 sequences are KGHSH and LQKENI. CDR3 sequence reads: CASSPLVETYEQYF. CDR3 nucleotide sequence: TGTGCCAGCTCACCCTTGGTCGAAACCTACGAGCAGTACTTC.

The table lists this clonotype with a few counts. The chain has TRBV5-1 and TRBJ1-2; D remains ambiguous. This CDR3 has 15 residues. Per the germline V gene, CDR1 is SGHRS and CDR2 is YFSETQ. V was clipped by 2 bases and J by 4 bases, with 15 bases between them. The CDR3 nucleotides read TGCGCCAGCAGCTTTTTGAAGGAGGCGGGCTATGGCTACACCTTC. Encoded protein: CASSFLKEAGYGYTF.

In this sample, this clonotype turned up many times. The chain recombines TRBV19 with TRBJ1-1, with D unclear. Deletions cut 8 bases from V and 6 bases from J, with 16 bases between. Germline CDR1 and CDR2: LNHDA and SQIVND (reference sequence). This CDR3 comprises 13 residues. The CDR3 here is CASLEKIGAEAFF. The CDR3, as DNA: TGTGCCAGTTTAGAGAAAATCGGCGCTGAAGCTTTCTTT.

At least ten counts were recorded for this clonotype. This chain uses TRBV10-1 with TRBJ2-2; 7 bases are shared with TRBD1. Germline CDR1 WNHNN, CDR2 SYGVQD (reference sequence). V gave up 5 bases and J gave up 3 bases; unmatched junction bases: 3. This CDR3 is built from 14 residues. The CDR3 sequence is CASSPQGDTGELFF. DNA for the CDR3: TGCGCCAGCAGTCCGCAGGGGGACACCGGGGAGCTGTTTTTT.

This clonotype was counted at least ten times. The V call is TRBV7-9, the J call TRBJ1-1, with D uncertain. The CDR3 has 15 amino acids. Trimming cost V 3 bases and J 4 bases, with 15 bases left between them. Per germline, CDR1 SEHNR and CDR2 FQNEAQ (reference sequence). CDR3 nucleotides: TGTGCCAGCAGCTTTTCCAAAAGTGGCGTCACTGAAGCTTTCTTT. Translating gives CASSFSKSGVTEAFF.

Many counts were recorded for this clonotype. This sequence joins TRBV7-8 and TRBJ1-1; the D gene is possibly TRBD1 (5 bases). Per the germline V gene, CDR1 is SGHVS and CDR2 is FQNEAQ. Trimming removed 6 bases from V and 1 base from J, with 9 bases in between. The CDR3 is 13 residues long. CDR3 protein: CASRNRRNTEAFF. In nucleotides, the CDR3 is TGTGCCAGCAGGAACAGGAGGAACACTGAAGCTTTCTTT.

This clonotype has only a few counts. CDR3 residues: CASSPELVGLGGETQYF. DNA of the CDR3: TGTGCCAGCAGCCCTGAGCTTGTGGGTTTAGGAGGGGAGACCCAGTACTTC. The chain joins TRBV5-4 to TRBJ2-5; a weak D match, TRBD2 (6 bases). Trimming cost V 4 bases and J 5 bases, with 24 bases left between them. The CDR3 spans 17 residues. Germline CDR1 is SGHNT and CDR2 is YYREEE (reference sequence).

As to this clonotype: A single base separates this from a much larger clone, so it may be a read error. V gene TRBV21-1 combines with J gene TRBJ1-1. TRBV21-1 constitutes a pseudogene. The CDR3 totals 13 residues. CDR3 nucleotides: TGTGCCAGCATCAGTTCGGGGAACACTGAAGCTTTCTTT. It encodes CASISSGNTEAFF.

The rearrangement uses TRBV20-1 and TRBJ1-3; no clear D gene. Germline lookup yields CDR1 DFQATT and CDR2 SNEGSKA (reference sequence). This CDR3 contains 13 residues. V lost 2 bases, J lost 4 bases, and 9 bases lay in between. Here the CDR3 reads CSARNEHGNTIYF. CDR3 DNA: TGCAGTGCTAGAAATGAACACGGAAACACCATATATTTT.

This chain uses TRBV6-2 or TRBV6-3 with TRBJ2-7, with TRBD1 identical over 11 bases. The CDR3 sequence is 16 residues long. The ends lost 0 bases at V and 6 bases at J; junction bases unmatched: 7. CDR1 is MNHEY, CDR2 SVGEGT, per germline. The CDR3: CASSYSRADRGLEQYF. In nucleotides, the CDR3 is TGTGCCAGCAGTTACTCGAGAGCGGACAGGGGGCTCGAGCAGTACTTC.